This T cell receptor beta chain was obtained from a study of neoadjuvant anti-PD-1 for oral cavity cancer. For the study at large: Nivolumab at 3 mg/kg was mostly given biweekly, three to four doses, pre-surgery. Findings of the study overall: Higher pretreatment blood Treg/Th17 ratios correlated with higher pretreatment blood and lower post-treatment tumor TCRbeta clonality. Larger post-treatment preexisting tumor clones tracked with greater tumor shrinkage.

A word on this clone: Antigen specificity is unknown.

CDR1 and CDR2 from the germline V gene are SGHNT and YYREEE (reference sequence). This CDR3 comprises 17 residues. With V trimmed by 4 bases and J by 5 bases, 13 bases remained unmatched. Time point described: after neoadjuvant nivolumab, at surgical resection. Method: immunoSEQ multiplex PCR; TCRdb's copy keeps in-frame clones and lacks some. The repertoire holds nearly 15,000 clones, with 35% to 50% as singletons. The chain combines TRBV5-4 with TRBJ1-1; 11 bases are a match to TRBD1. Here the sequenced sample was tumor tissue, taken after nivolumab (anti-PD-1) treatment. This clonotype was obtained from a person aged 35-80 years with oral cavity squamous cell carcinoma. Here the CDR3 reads CASSPGQGEVSRTEAFF. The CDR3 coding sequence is TGTGCCAGCAGCCCGGGACAGGGGGAGGTCTCAAGGACTGAAGCTTTCTTT.